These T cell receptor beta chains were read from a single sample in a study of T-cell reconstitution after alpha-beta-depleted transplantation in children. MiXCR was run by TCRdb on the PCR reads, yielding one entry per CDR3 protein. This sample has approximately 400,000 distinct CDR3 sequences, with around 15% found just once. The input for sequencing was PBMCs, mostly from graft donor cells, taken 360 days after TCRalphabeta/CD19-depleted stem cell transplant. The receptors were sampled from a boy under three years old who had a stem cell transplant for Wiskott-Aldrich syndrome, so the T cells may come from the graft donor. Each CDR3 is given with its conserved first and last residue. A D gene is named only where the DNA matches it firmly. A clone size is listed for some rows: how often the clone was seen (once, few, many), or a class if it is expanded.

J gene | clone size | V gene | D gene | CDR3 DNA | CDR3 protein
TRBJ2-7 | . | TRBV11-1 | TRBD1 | TGTGCCAGCAGCTTAGCGGGAGGCCTGACAGGGGCGATGGACGAGCAGTACTTC | CASSLAGGLTGAMDEQYF
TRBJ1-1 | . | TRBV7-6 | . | TGTGCCAGCAGCGCCGATGTGGACGGGAACACTGAAGCTTTCTTT | CASSADVDGNTEAFF
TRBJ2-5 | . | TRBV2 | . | TGTGCCAGCATGACCAGTCGGGTGGGAGAGACCCAGTACTTC | CASMTSRVGETQYF
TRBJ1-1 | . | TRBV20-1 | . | TGCAGTGCTAGAGTGGCGGTAGGTAGGACTGAAGCTTTCTTT | CSARVAVGRTEAFF
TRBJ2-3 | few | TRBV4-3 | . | TGCGCCAGCAGCCAAGATCCGGAGGTACATACGCAGTATTTT | CASSQDPEVHTQYF
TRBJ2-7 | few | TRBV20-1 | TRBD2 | TGCAGTGCTAGAGCCCCTGGCGGGGGGCGTCCGTTGTACGAGCAGTACTTC | CSARAPGGGRPLYEQYF
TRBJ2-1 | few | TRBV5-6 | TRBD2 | TGTGCCAGCAGCTGGGGTAGCGGGAGATTCAATGAGCAGTTCTTC | CASSWGSGRFNEQFF
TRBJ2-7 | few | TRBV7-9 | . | TGTGCCAGCAGCCCCTTATTTCCAGGGAGTCGCTACGAGCAGTACTTC | CASSPLFPGSRYEQYF
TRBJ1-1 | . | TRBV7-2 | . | TGTGCCAGCAGCTTAGCGACAGGGAACACTGAAGCTTTCTTT | CASSLATGNTEAFF
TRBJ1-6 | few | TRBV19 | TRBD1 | TGTGCCAGTAGTATTGGGGGACAGGGACCGACACCCCTCCACTTT | CASSIGGQGPTPLHF
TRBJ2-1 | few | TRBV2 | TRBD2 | TGTGCCAGCAGTGAACTACTACTAGCGGGAGGTCTCAATGAGCAGTTCTTC | CASSELLLAGGLNEQFF
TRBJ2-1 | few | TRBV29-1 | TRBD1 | TGCAGCGTTTCAACCACTAAAGGGACAGGGTTTAATGAGCAGTTCTTC | CSVSTTKGTGFNEQFF
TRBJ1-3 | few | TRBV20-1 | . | TGCAGTGCTAGAACGGGGTCTGGAAACACCATATATTTT | CSARTGSGNTIYF
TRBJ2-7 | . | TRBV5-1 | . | TGCGCCAGCAGCTTGGGACAGTTGGACTACGAGCAGTACTTC | CASSLGQLDYEQYF
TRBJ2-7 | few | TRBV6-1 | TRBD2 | TGTGCCAGCACGGACAAAAGACTAGCGGGGGCCTCCTACGAGCAGTACTTC | CASTDKRLAGASYEQYF
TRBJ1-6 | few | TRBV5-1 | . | TGCGCCAGCAGCGGAGGGATTAATTCACCCCTCCACTTT | CASSGGINSPLHF
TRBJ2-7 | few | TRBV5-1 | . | TGCGCCAGCAGCTTGGTTGCGGACAGCTCCTACGAGCAGTACTTC | CASSLVADSSYEQYF
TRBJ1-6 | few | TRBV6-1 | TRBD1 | TGTGCCAGCAGCAGATTGACAGGGGGAAATTCACCCCTCCACTTT | CASSRLTGGNSPLHF
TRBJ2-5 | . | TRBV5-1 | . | TGCGCCAGCAGCTTGGAGGCAGCACAAGAGACCCAGTACTTC | CASSLEAAQETQYF
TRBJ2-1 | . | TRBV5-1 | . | TGCGCCAGCAGCTTGCAACAGGGACCCTACAATGAGCAGTTCTTC | CASSLQQGPYNEQFF
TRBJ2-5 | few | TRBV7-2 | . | TGTGCCAGCAGGCATTACAGCCAAGAGACCCAGTACTTC | CASRHYSQETQYF
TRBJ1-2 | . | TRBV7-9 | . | TGTGCCAGCAGCTCCAGCGACAGGACCCGGACGGGCTACACCTTC | CASSSSDRTRTGYTF
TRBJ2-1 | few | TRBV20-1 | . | TGCAGTGCAATTTCAGGCTCCTACAATGAGCAGTTCTTC | CSAISGSYNEQFF
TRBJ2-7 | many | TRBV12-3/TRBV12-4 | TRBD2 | TGTGCCAGCAGTTTCGGCGGGAGAGCGTACGAGCAGTACTTC | CASSFGGRAYEQYF
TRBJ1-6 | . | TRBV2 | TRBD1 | TGTGCCAGCAGAAGGGGGCCCTATAATTCACCCCTCCACTTT | CASRRGPYNSPLHF
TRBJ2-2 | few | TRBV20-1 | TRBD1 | TGCAGTGCTAGTCCCCTGGGACAGATCCTCACCGGGGAGCTGTTTTTT | CSASPLGQILTGELFF
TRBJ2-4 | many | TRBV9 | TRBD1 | TGCGCCAGCAGCCGTAACTCGCAACTGCGGGACAGGGGAGACCCGGGAGCCAAAAACATTCAGTACTTC | CASSRNSQLRDRGDPGAKNIQYF
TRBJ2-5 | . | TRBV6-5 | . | TGTGCCAGCAGTTTGACAGCCCTAAGGGGGACCCAGTACTTC | CASSLTALRGTQYF
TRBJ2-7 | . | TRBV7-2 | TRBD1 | TGTGCCAGCAGCTTAACCCCGGACAGGGTCGTCTCCTACGAGCAGTACTTC | CASSLTPDRVVSYEQYF
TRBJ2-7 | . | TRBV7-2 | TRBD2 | TGTGCCAGCAGTCCCACCGGACTAGCTAGCCTCGAGCAGTACTTC | CASSPTGLASLEQYF
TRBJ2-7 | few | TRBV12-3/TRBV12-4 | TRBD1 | TGTGCCAGCAGTTTAGGGACAGGGGGTATGTACGAGCAGTACTTC | CASSLGTGGMYEQYF
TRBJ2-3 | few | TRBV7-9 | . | TGTGCCAGCAGCTTAGCGCGCGATACGCAGTATTTT | CASSLARDTQYF
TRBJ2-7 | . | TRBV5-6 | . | TGTGCCAGCAGCTTGATAGCAGACTACGAGCAGTACTTC | CASSLIADYEQYF
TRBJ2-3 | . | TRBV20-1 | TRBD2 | TGCAGTGCTAGAGAGTCAACCGCTCCCAGTTTTAGCGGGGGCCCCCAGGATACGCAGTATTTT | CSARESTAPSFSGGPQDTQYF
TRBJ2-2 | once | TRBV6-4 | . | TGTGCCAGCAGTGACGGCTTTCTCACCGGGGAGCTGTTTTTT | CASSDGFLTGELFF
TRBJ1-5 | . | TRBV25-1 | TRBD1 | TGTGCCAGCAGGACAGGGAATCAGCCCCAGCATTTT | CASRTGNQPQHF
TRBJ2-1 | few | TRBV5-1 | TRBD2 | TGCGCCAGCAGCTTGGCCGGACTAGCGGAGTTCCCCTCCTACAATGAGCAGTTCTTC | CASSLAGLAEFPSYNEQFF
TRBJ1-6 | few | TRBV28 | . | TGTGCCAGCAGTTTAGTACCGGGAGCAGTTAATTCACCCCTCCACTTT | CASSLVPGAVNSPLHF
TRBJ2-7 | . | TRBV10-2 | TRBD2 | TGCGCCAGCAGAGCAAAAAAGAGGGCTAGCGGGAACTACGAGCAGTACTTC | CASRAKKRASGNYEQYF
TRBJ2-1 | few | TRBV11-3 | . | TGTGCCAGCACCCCAAGGGGCGACCGCAATGAGCAGTTCTTC | CASTPRGDRNEQFF
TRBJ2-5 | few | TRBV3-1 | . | TGTGCCAGCAGCCAGGAGGGCGGGAAGACCCAGTACTTC | CASSQEGGKTQYF
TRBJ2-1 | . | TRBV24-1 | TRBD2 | TGTGCCTCTGCGGGGGGGGCCTACAATGAGCAGTTCTTC | CASAGGAYNEQFF
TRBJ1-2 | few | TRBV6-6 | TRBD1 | TGTGCCAGCAGTCCCCGACAGGGGTTAGGCTACACCTTC | CASSPRQGLGYTF
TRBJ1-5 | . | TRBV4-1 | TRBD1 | TGCGCCAGCAGCAAGGGGGCTGGAAGAAATCAGCCCCAGCATTTT | CASSKGAGRNQPQHF
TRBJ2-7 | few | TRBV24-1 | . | TGTGCCACCAGTGATTTGGGGAAACAGTACTTC | CATSDLGKQYF
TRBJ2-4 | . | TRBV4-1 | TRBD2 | TGCGCCAGCAGCCAAGAACAAAGTCTACCGGGACTAGCGGGGGGGTTTCCCAAAAACATTCAGTACTTC | CASSQEQSLPGLAGGFPKNIQYF
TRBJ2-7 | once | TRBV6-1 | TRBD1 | TGTGCCAGCAGTGCACGCCGGAAGACAGGGGGCATATACGAGCAGTACTTC | CASSARRKTGGIYEQYF
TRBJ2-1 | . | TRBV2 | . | TGTGCCAGCAAGATAGCCTCCTACAATGAGCAGTTCTTC | CASKIASYNEQFF
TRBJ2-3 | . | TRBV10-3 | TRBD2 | TGTGCCATCAGTGAGCCTACGCTAGCGGGAGCCACAGATACGCAGTATTTT | CAISEPTLAGATDTQYF
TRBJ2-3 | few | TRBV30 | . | TGTGCCTGGAGTGTAAGGGATTGGGTAGTGAATACGCAGTATTTT | CAWSVRDWVVNTQYF
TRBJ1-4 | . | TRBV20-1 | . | TGCAGTGCTAGACCAGCGACAGGCGCTGGCGAAAAACTGTTTTTT | CSARPATGAGEKLFF
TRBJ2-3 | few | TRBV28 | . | TGTGCCAGCAGTTTTGGGGGAGGGGGAGATACGCAGTATTTT | CASSFGGGGDTQYF